The source of this T cell receptor (beta chain) is a study of T cell responses to AZD1222 COVID-19 vaccine. Study context: Second doses were pooled across both intervals (about 4 or about 12 weeks).

Germline V gene data show CDR1 as SQVTM and CDR2 as ANQGSEA. The CDR3 is 13 residues long. V shed 5 bases and J shed 7 bases, with 15 bases lying between them. Repertoires were generated with immunoSEQ multiplex PCR, while TCRdb's copy carries only in-frame clones and drops some. The data hold about 160,000 clones, with around 93% observed a single time. Study-level findings and limits: Spike-specific TCR breadth and depth were elevated following two AZD1222 doses.

Concerning this clone: The antigen is not known.

Sequencing used peripheral blood, obtained on day 0 of AZD1222 vaccination. The TCR sequence derives from an adult in good health. This sequence joins TRBV29-1 and TRBJ2-1; D may be TRBD1 or TRBD2 (5 bases each). CDR3 region: CSVLGTSLNEQFF. In nucleotides, the CDR3 is TGCAGCGTTCTTGGGACGTCTCTGAATGAGCAGTTCTTC.